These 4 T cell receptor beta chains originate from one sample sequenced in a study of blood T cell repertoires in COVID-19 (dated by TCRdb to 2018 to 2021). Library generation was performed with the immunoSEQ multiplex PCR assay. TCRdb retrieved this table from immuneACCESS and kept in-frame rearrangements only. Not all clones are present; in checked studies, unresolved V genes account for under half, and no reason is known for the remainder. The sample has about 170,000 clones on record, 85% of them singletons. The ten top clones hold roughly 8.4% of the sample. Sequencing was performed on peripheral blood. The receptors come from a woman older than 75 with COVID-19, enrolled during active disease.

The DNA of the CDR3 is TGTGCCAGCAGCTTAGCTGGGGGAGGCGGCAATCAGCCCCAGCATTTT. It specifies CASSLAGGGGNQPQHF. The gene calls are TRBV7-8 and TRBJ1-5; possible D gene TRBD1, 5 bases. From germline, CDR1 is SGHVS and CDR2 FQNEAQ. The ends were cut back, 0 bases at V and 2 bases at J, with 11 bases in the middle. The CDR3 spans 16 residues. The entire variable domain, with the rest obtained from reference TRBV7-8 and TRBJ1-5, is as follows: GAGVSQSPRYKVAKRGQDVALRCDPISGHVSLFWYQQALGQGPEFLTYFQNEAQLDKSGLPSDRFFAERPEGSVSTLKIQRTQQEDSAVYLCASSLAGGGGNQPQHFGDGTRLSIL.

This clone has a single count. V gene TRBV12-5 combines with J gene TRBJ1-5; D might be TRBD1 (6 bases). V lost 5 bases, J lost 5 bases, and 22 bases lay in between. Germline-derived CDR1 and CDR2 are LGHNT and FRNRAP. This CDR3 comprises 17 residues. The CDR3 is CASGTPSSGEGYQPQHF. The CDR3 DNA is TGTGCTAGTGGTACCCCCTCTTCAGGGGAGGGATATCAGCCCCAGCATTTT. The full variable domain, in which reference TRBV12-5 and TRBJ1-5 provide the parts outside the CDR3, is DARVTQTPRHKVTEMGQEVTMRCQPILGHNTVFWYRQTMMQGLELLAYFRNRAPLDDSGMPKDRFSAEMPDATLATLKIQPSEPRDSAVYFCASGTPSSGEGYQPQHFGDGTRLSIL.

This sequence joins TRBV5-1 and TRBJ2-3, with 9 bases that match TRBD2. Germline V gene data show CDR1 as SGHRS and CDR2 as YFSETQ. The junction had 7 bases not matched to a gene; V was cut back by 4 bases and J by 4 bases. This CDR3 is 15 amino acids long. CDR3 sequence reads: CASSEGAGGPDTQYF. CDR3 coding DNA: TGCGCCAGCAGCGAAGGCGCGGGGGGGCCAGATACGCAGTATTTT.

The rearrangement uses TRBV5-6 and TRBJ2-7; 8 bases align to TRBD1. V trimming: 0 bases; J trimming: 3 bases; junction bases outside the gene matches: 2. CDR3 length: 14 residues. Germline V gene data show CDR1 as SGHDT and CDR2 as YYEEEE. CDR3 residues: CASSLGTGGYEQYF. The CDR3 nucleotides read TGTGCCAGCAGCTTGGGTACAGGGGGCTACGAGCAGTACTTC.